The entry below gives a single T cell receptor (beta chain) sequence along with its context. The sample comes from a study of T-cell memory formation after mild COVID-19. TCRdb reanalysed the 5' RACE reads using MiXCR and keeps one entry per CDR3 protein. Here the sample spans fewer than 650,000 distinct CDR3 sequences, roughly 17% being singletons. Trimming removed 4 bases from V and 4 bases from J; junction bases left unmatched: 9. CDR1 SGHDN and CDR2 FVKESK come from the germline V gene. The CDR3 has 16 amino acids. V is TRBV14 and J is TRBJ2-2; 7 nucleotides agree with TRBD1. This TCR was sampled from an adult woman who had mild COVID-19 (a few samples of this study predate the infection). Cell type and time point are not known. Sequences were obtained from PBMCs or a T cell subset sorted from them (not recorded which). The CDR3 nucleotides are TGTGCCAGCAGCCCCCAGGAGACAGGGATCACCGGGGAGCTGTTTTTT. As protein: CASSPQETGITGELFF.